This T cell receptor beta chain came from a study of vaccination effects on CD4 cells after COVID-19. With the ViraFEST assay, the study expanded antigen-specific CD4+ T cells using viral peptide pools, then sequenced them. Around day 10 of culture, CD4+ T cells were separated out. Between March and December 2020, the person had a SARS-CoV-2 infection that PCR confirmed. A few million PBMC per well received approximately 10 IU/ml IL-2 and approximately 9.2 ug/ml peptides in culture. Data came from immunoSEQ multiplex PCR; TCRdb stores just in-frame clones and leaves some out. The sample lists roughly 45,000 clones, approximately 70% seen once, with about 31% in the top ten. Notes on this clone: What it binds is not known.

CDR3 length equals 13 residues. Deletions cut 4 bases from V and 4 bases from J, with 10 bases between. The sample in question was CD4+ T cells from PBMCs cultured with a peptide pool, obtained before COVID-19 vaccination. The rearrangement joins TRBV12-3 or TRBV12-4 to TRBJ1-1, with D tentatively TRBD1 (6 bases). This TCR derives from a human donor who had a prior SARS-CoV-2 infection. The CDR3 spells CASSWGRGTEAFF. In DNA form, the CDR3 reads TGTGCCAGCAGTTGGGGCAGGGGCACTGAAGCTTTCTTT.